Following are 9 T cell receptor beta chains from one sample sequenced in a study of T cell responses to AZD1222 COVID-19 vaccine. Measured with immunoSEQ multiplex PCR; TCRdb has only the in-frame clones, and not every one. This sample has 90,000 to 150,000 clones; roughly 90% occur once, and the top ten carry 3% to 4%. The material was peripheral blood, obtained on day 0 of AZD1222 vaccination. Source of these receptors: an adult in good health.

V is TRBV2 and J is TRBJ2-5; 11 bases map to TRBD2. From germline, CDR1 is SNHLY and CDR2 FYNNEI. CDR3 length: 17 residues. Unmatched junction bases numbered 14, after V lost 4 bases and J lost 7 bases. The CDR3 is CASSAALGLAEGWTQYF. The CDR3 DNA follows: TGTGCCAGCAGTGCGGCCCTGGGACTAGCGGAGGGGTGGACCCAGTACTTC.

The V and J genes are TRBV7-6 and TRBJ2-5; no clear D gene. Trimming took off 6 bases at V and 4 bases at J, with 18 bases between the two ends. Germline-derived CDR1 and CDR2 are SGHVS and FNYEAQ. The CDR3 loop spans 15 amino acids. In nucleotides, the CDR3 is TGTGCCAGCAGAAAAGGGCAGGCCGCGTCAGAGACCCAGTACTTC. Translation gives CASRKGQAASETQYF. The full variable domain, completed using reference TRBV7-6 and TRBJ2-5, is GAGVSQSPRYKVTKRGQDVALRCDPISGHVSLYWYRQALGQGPEFLTYFNYEAQQDKSGLPNDRFSAERPEGSISTLTIQRTEQRDSAMYRCASRKGQAASETQYFGPGTRLLVL.

This clone occurred a few times. V and J are TRBV29-1 and TRBJ1-1, with D perhaps matching TRBD1 (5 bases). V was cut by 7 bases and J by 4 bases, with 16 bases left in between. CDR1 and CDR2 from the germline V gene are SQVTM and ANQGSEA. The CDR3 contains 13 residues. The DNA for the CDR3 is TGCAGCGCCATGGGGGGAGAGATCACTGAAGCTTTCTTT. Protein: CSAMGGEITEAFF.

V gene TRBV5-1 combines with J gene TRBJ2-7, with no clear D. Germline CDR1 and CDR2: SGHRS and YFSETQ. V gave up 2 bases and J gave up 0 bases, with 9 bases separating them. CDR3 size: 14 residues. CDR3 protein: CASSLDSSSYEQYF. CDR3 nucleotides: TGCGCCAGCAGCTTAGACTCGAGCTCCTACGAGCAGTACTTC.

The V gene is TRBV4-2, the J gene TRBJ1-5; 7 nucleotides align to TRBD1. CDR1 is LGHNA and CDR2 is YNFKEQ in the germline V gene. The CDR3 length is 14 residues. V shed 4 bases and J 2 bases; nucleotides not matched to a gene: 2. CDR3 sequence reads: CASSRGQGNQPQHF. The CDR3 nucleotides read TGTGCCAGCAGCCGAGGACAGGGCAATCAGCCCCAGCATTTT.

The genes are TRBV7-2 and TRBJ1-2; D call uncertain. The CDR3 runs to 13 residues. Trimming pared 1 base from V and 7 bases from J, leaving 10 bases between. Germline V CDR1 and CDR2: SGHTA, FQGNSA. CDR3 DNA sequence: TGTGCCAGCAGCTTAGGTCATCGAGGTGGCTACACCTTC. Translated, it gives CASSLGHRGGYTF.

The chain links TRBV12-3 or TRBV12-4 to TRBJ1-4, with 7 bases fitting TRBD1. This CDR3 contains 13 residues. J gave up 10 bases and V 5 bases, and 7 bases lay outside the gene matches. CDR3 loop: CASSGDRDGKLFF. Here the CDR3 DNA reads TGTGCCAGCAGTGGAGACAGGGACGGAAAACTGTTTTTT.

The V call is TRBV5-4, the J call TRBJ2-3, with D tentatively TRBD1 (6 bases). Trimming left V 4 bases short and J 0 bases short, with 24 bases between. Germline V gene lookup returns CDR1 SGHNT and CDR2 YYREEE (reference sequence). The CDR3 has 19 amino acids. The CDR3 spells CASSHQGLSYTSSTDTQYF. DNA of the CDR3: TGTGCCAGCAGCCATCAGGGGCTCTCCTACACGTCTAGCACAGATACGCAGTATTTT.

This clone appeared a single time. The chain uses TRBV4-2 and TRBJ2-2; D might be TRBD2 (6 bases). Trimming removed 1 base from V and 0 bases from J, with 12 bases in between. The germline V gene encodes CDR1 LGHNA and CDR2 YNFKEQ. CDR3 length: 17 amino acids. CDR3 sequence: CASSQAAGGANTGELFF. DNA for the CDR3: TGTGCCAGCAGCCAAGCCGCGGGCGGGGCGAACACCGGGGAGCTGTTTTTT.